This TCR beta chain was documented in a study of blood T cell repertoires in COVID-19. Study overall: PBMCs, B-cell-depleted T cells, or T cells were the source of the cDNA or gDNA that made up the material.

Libraries were prepared by immunoSEQ multiplex PCR; TCRdb keeps only in-frame clonotypes and omits some of them. The sample gives over 55,000 clones, about 90% of which show up once; 7% to 9% is in the top ten. The trim removed 6 bases at V and 3 bases at J, leaving 8 bases unmatched. The CDR3 totals 15 residues. CDR1 and CDR2 (germline): MNHEY, SVGEGT. This sequence was found in a human donor in a cohort sampled during active COVID-19. Sequences were obtained from peripheral blood. The chain links TRBV6-2 or TRBV6-3 to TRBJ1-5; 7 bases align to TRBD1. CDR3 bases: TGTGCCAGCAGCCTACAGGGGCAACCCAATCAGCCCCAGCATTTT. Amino acid sequence: CASSLQGQPNQPQHF.